This T cell receptor beta chain appears in the sequencing data of a study of patients and donors after allogeneic stem cell transplantation. This clonotype was detected ten times or more. Per germline, CDR1 SGHTA and CDR2 FQGTGA. The CDR3 extends over 13 amino acids. Trimming pared 5 bases from V and 5 bases from J, leaving 12 bases between. TCRdb called the RT-PCR reads again in MiXCR, with one record for every CDR3 protein. The data show 70,000 to 100,000 distinct CDR3 sequences, 4% to 5% seen once. The source of this sequence is a human donor who was either an allogeneic HSCT recipient or a stem cell or donor lymphocyte infusion donor (not recorded which). It is not recorded whose cells these are; they may come from a transplant donor. Sequencing was done on a sample of blood, either unsorted or a sorted T cell fraction (not recorded which). The chain uses TRBV7-3 and TRBJ2-5; D is uncertain. The CDR3 here is CASSQSWSETQYF. DNA of the CDR3: TGTGCCAGCAGCCAGTCCTGGTCGGAGACCCAGTACTTC.